This TCR beta chain was captured by sequencing in a study of cytomegalovirus exposure and HLA in healthy donors. Study-level findings and limits: Overall, 164 TCR beta chains were annotated as cytomegalovirus-associated. HLA restriction was apparent for most CMV-associated TCR beta chains in a later analysis. Several of the most significant clusters appeared linked to common viral pathogens, based on a later analysis.

PCR used 60 Vbeta primers and 13 Jbeta primers. Using immunoSEQ multiplex PCR, the repertoire was profiled, and TCRdb retains in-frame clones only, with some absent. This table holds 100,000 or so clones, roughly 79% found once. This CDR3 has 18 amino acids. In regard to this clone: Its antigen is unidentified.

The rearrangement links TRBV21-1 to TRBJ2-6; the D call of TRBD1 is as the table states it, not checked on the DNA. TRBV21-1 is recorded as a pseudogene. The sample consisted of PBMCs. The receptor's source is a man aged 40-55 years in good health and CMV-seronegative. Written as DNA, the CDR3 is TGTGCCAGCAGCAAAGCGGCAGACAGGGGGCCTGGGGCCAACGTCCTGACTTTC. Amino acids: CASSKAADRGPGANVLTF.